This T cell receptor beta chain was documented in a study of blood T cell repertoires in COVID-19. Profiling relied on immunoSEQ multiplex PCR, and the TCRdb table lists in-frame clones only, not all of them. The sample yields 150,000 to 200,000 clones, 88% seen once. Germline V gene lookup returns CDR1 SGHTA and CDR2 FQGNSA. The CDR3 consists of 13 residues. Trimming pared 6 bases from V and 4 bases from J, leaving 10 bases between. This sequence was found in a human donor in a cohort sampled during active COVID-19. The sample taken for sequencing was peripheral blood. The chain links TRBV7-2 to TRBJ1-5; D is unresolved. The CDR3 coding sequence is TGTGCCAGCAGGGAGGGTTGGAATCAGCCCCAGCATTTT. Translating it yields CASREGWNQPQHF.